This T cell receptor (beta chain) originates from a study of T cells in Graves' hyperthyroidism and ophthalmopathy. Study-level findings and limits: Most thyroid clonotypes with frequency above 0.001 were detected in blood. Onset of ophthalmopathy came a median approximately 6.9 months after the model predicted it.

Authors of the study amplified TCR beta CDR3 regions from RNA transcripts. The HTBI primer set drove a first-round RT-PCR of the TCR CDR3. One entry per CDR3 protein results from TCRdb running MiXCR on the multiplex PCR reads. Among 310,000 or so distinct CDR3 sequences, 15% to 20% were seen once, and the ten largest hold around 61%. This clonotype appeared many times. Antigen: not known. The clonotype comes from a woman in her sixties or seventies with Graves' ophthalmopathy. Sequencing was carried out using blood.

As DNA, the CDR3 is TGTGCCAGCAGTGAAGCGGGGACCCACTATGGCTACACCTTC. The encoded protein is CASSEAGTHYGYTF. V is TRBV6-1 and J is TRBJ1-2, with a tentative D call TRBD1 (5 bases). Between the trimmed V and J ends, which lost 0 bases and 3 bases, there was a span of 8 bases. The CDR3 consists of 14 residues. Per germline, CDR1 MNHNS and CDR2 SASEGT.